This T cell receptor (beta chain) was profiled in a study of blood T cells in healthy people across ages. General study points: Diversity was estimated from one million T cells, and these estimates were considered underestimates. Donor CMV status, an unknown factor, possibly confounded changes in expanded clonotypes. Age showed a roughly linear inverse relationship with TCR beta diversity per million T cells.

On this clonotype itself: The antigen is unknown.

The second PCR ran roughly 6 to 11 cycles with a sample-barcoded 5' primer and J-beta primers. Via MiXCR, TCRdb re-called the 5' RACE reads, giving one row per CDR3 protein. The table lists around 900,000 distinct CDR3 sequences, about 53% of them singletons. This TCR came from a woman aged 55-75 years in good health. The specimen sequenced was blood.

The CDR3: CASSHQRNEQYF. The CDR3 nucleotides are TGTGCCAGCAGCCACCAGCGAAATGAGCAGTACTTC. The chain recombines TRBV3-1 with TRBJ2-5; D gene ambiguous. The germline V gene has CDR1 LGHDT and CDR2 YNNKEL (reference sequence). This CDR3 is built from 12 residues. Trimming removed 3 bases from V and 11 bases from J, with 13 bases in between.